The 12 T cell receptor beta chains reported below all come from one sample, sequenced in a study of vaccination effects on CD4 cells after COVID-19. No antigens are known for them. Assay: immunoSEQ multiplex PCR; the TCRdb copy retains only in-frame clones and omits some. This table has fewer than 30,000 clones, about 81% appearing once. Peptide-pool stimulation followed by sequencing identified expanded antigen-specific CD4+ clonotypes in the ViraFEST assay. Isolation of CD4+ T cells took place after about 10 days of culture. None of these healthy vaccinees had been infected with SARS-CoV-2 before vaccination. The sample consisted of CD4+ T cells from PBMCs cultured with SARS-CoV-2 spike peptides, taken before COVID-19 vaccination. These receptors all stem from a human donor who received a COVID-19 vaccine.

A note on this clone: The sample has other DNA sequences that encode this CDR3 too. V gene TRBV7-2 combines with J gene TRBJ2-7, with unresolved D. Deletions cut 5 bases from V and 2 bases from J, with 4 bases between. The CDR3 consists of 11 residues. CDR1 is SGHTA and CDR2 is FQGNSA in the germline V gene. The CDR3 here is CASSLTYEQYF. The DNA for the CDR3 is TGTGCCAGCAGCCTTACCTACGAGCAGTACTTC.

The DNA for the CDR3 is TGCGCCAGCAGCCTCAGCGGGAGCCCAGATACGCAGTATTTT. Residues: CASSLSGSPDTQYF. V gene TRBV5-1 combines with J gene TRBJ2-3; 8 bases match TRBD2. In germline, CDR1 is SGHRS, CDR2 YFSETQ. V dropped 4 bases and J dropped 4; count of bases not matched to a gene: 5. This CDR3 is 14 amino acids long.

This rearrangement joins TRBV2 to TRBJ2-1, with no clear D. The CDR3 runs to 10 residues. The germline V gene encodes CDR1 SNHLY and CDR2 FYNNEI. Trimming cost V 3 bases and J 9 bases, with 3 bases left between them. The CDR3: CASSDGEQFF. CDR3 coding DNA: TGTGCCAGCAGTGACGGTGAGCAGTTCTTC. Drawing the rest from reference TRBV2 and TRBJ2-1, the complete variable domain is EPEVTQTPSHQVTQMGQEVILRCVPISNHLYFYWYRQILGQKVEFLVSFYNNEISEKSEIFDDQFSVERPDGSNFTLKIRSTKLEDSAMYFCASSDGEQFFGPGTRLTVL.

This chain joins TRBV3-1 (or the pseudogene TRBV3-2) and TRBJ2-7; D possibly corresponds to TRBD2 (7 bases). The V gene lost 2 bases and the J gene lost 7 bases, with 12 bases spanning the gap. This CDR3 has 13 residues. Germline CDR1 is LGHDT and CDR2 is YNNKEL (reference sequence). The CDR3 spells CASSQRGGREQYF. The CDR3 DNA reads as TGTGCCAGCAGCCAAAGGGGGGGCCGTGAGCAGTACTTC.

The V and J genes are TRBV5-1 and TRBJ1-6; no firm D call. CDR1 and CDR2 from the germline V gene are SGHRS and YFSETQ. Trimming took off 8 bases at V and 5 bases at J, with 8 bases between the two ends. This CDR3 comprises 12 residues. Here the CDR3 DNA reads TGCGCCAGTCGCAGGAATAATTCACCCCTCCACTTT. It yields the protein CASRRNNSPLHF.

The chain is built from TRBV10-2 and TRBJ1-5; possible D gene TRBD1, 6 bases. From germline, CDR1 is WSHSY and CDR2 SAAADI. V gave up 7 bases and J gave up 2 bases, with 12 bases separating them. This CDR3 spans 14 amino acids. The CDR3 reads CASMKTGRNQPQHF. The CDR3 nucleotides read TGCGCCAGCATGAAGACAGGCCGCAATCAGCCCCAGCATTTT.

The V call is TRBV28, the J call TRBJ2-7, with 9 bases identical to TRBD1. The CDR3 contains 15 residues. With 2 bases clipped from V and 2 bases from J, the junction kept 4 bases outside the gene matches. Per germline, CDR1 MDHEN and CDR2 SYDVKM. The CDR3, as DNA: TGTGCCAGCAGTTTAGAGGGGACAGGGACCTACGAGCAGTACTTC. This sequence encodes CASSLEGTGTYEQYF.

Turning to this clone: Germline and junction disagree at one end, which may indicate a read error. This chain uses TRBV7-7 with TRBJ2-5, with 7 nucleotides matching TRBD1. Germline CDR1 reads SSHAT; CDR2 reads FNYEAQ (reference sequence). The CDR3 contains 17 residues. The CDR3 loop is CASSLEAPAGGEETQYF. CDR3 nucleotide sequence: TGTGCTAGCAGCTTAGAGGCCCCGGCAGGGGGAGAAGAGACCCAGTACTTC.

The CDR3 sequence is CAGGLAGLDIQYF. CDR3 sequence (DNA): TGTGCCGGGGGACTAGCGGGATTAGACATTCAGTACTTC. The rearrangement uses TRBV30 and TRBJ2-4; 13 nucleotides line up with TRBD2. Germline V gives CDR1 GTSNPN, CDR2 SVGIG (reference sequence). This CDR3 is 13 amino acids long. After removal of 8 bases from V and 8 bases from J, the junction contained 6 bases not matched to a gene.

This sequence joins TRBV6-4 and TRBJ2-3; TRBD1 aligns across 10 bases. Germline assignment: CDR1 MRHNA and CDR2 SNTAGT. The trim removed 0 bases at V and 3 bases at J, leaving 0 bases unmatched. The CDR3 has 15 amino acids. The CDR3 loop reads CASSDSGQGTDTQYF. Written as DNA, the CDR3 is TGTGCCAGCAGTGACTCGGGACAGGGGACAGATACGCAGTATTTT.

The count of this clone is one. The genes are TRBV20-1 and TRBJ2-1, with D maybe TRBD1 (6 bases). Trimming stripped 3 bases from V and 2 bases from J, with 11 bases between. This CDR3 is 14 amino acids long. CDR1 and CDR2 from the germline V gene are DFQATT and SNEGSKA (reference sequence). The CDR3: CSASRQGTYNEQFF. DNA of the CDR3: TGCAGTGCTAGTAGGCAGGGGACCTACAATGAGCAGTTCTTC.

The V call is TRBV9, the J call TRBJ1-3; 9 bases agree with TRBD1. Germline loops: CDR1 SGDLS, CDR2 YYNGEE. The CDR3 totals 14 residues. The V segment lost 5 bases and the J segment 5 bases; nucleotides outside the gene matches: 5. CDR3 residues: CASSATGGRNTIYF. CDR3 coding DNA: TGTGCCAGCAGTGCCACAGGGGGCCGAAACACCATATATTTT. The full variable domain, rest sourced from reference TRBV9 and TRBJ1-3, is DSGVTQTPKHLITATGQRVTLRCSPRSGDLSVYWYQQSLDQGLQFLIQYYNGEERAKGNILERFSAQQFPDLHSELNLSSLELGDSALYFCASSATGGRNTIYFGEGSWLTVV.